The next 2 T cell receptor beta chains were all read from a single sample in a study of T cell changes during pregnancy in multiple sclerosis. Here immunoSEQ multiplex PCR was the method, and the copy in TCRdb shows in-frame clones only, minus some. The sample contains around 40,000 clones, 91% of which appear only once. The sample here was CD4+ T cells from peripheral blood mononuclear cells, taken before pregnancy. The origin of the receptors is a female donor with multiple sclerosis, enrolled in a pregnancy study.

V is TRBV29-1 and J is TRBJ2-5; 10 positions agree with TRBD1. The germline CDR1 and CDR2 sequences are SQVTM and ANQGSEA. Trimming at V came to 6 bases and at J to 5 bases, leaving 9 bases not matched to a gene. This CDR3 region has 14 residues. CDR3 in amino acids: CSVPKGTGVETQYF. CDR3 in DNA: TGCAGCGTCCCCAAAGGGACAGGGGTCGAGACCCAGTACTTC.

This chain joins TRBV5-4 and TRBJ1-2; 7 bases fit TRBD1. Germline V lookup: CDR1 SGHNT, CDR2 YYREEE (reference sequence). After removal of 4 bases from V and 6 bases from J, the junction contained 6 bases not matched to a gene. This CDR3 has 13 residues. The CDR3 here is CASSQDRVNGYTF. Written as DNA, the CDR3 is TGTGCCAGCAGCCAAGACAGGGTAAATGGCTACACCTTC.